A single sample is the source of the 9 T cell receptor beta chains below, sequenced in a study of blood T cells in healthy people across ages. Combining a sample-barcoded 5' primer with a J-beta primer mix, a second PCR ran for 7 to 11 cycles. In TCRdb, the 5' RACE reads were re-called with MiXCR into one record per CDR3 protein. There are some 1.5 million distinct CDR3 sequences in the sample; under 30% occur only once, and about 7.7% lies in the top ten. The sample comprised blood. These receptors all come from a woman aged 25 to 39 in good health.

There are a few counts of this clonotype. This chain uses TRBV6-5 with TRBJ2-1; TRBD1 agrees at 8 bases. The CDR3 is 14 residues long. In germline, CDR1 is MNHEY, CDR2 SVGAGI. V lost 6 bases, J lost 7 bases, and 8 bases stayed unmatched. CDR3 bases: TGTGCCAGCAGAGAAGACAGGGGTCCGAATGAGCAGTTCTTC. It is translated as CASREDRGPNEQFF.

The chain links TRBV6-1 to TRBJ2-1, with 11 bases lining up with TRBD2. V shed 3 bases, J shed 0 bases, and the junction held 7 bases outside the gene matches. CDR1 and CDR2 from the germline V gene are MNHNS and SASEGT. The CDR3 consists of 18 residues. CDR3 sequence: CASSEGASGGSSYNEQFF. DNA for the CDR3: TGTGCCAGCAGTGAGGGGGCTAGCGGGGGGAGCTCCTACAATGAGCAGTTCTTC.

The rearrangement joins TRBV7-9 to TRBJ2-3; weak D call: TRBD2 (5 bases). V was clipped by 6 bases and J by 2 bases, with 15 bases between them. CDR1 and CDR2 (germline): SEHNR, FQNEAQ (reference sequence). The CDR3 spans 15 residues. The CDR3 DNA sequence: TGTGCCAGCAGTTCAAGCGGAGACAACACAGATACGCAGTATTTT. This translates into CASSSSGDNTDTQYF.

Many counts were recorded for this clonotype. The CDR3 loop is CASSLGQGARNEQFF. CDR3 nucleotide sequence: TGTGCCAGCAGCTTGGGACAGGGGGCAAGGAATGAGCAGTTCTTC. The V and J genes are TRBV7-2 and TRBJ2-1, with 12 bases lining up with TRBD1. V lost 3 bases and J lost 7; bases outside the gene matches: 4. This CDR3 is 15 amino acids long. The V gene's germline CDR1 is SGHTA and CDR2 FQGNSA.

In regard to this clonotype: A much bigger clone sits one base away, suggesting this may be a read error. This CDR3 reads CASSDGLAYNEQFF. The CDR3, as DNA: TGTGCCAGCAGCGACGGACTAGCCTACAATGAGCAGTTCTTC. The chain combines TRBV5-8 with TRBJ2-1; 7 nucleotides align to TRBD2. The CDR3 has 14 residues. Germline V CDR1 and CDR2: SGHTS, YDEGEE. After removal of 4 bases from V and 2 bases from J, the junction contained 3 bases not matched to a gene. The full variable domain, rest sourced from reference TRBV5-8 and TRBJ2-1, is EAGVTQSPTHLIKTRGQQATLRCSPISGHTSVYWYQQALGLGLQFLLWYDEGEERNRGNFPPRFSGRQFPNYSSELNVNALELEDSALYLCASSDGLAYNEQFFGPGTRLTVL.

This clonotype has just a few counts. The gene calls are TRBV7-6 and TRBJ1-1; the match to TRBD1 covers 7 bases. CDR1 is SGHVS and CDR2 is FNYEAQ in the germline V gene. The CDR3 is made up of 17 amino acids. The V segment lost 2 bases and the J segment 6 bases; nucleotides outside the gene matches: 15. This CDR3 reads CASSLTPRQGGGPEAFF. CDR3 nucleotide sequence: TGTGCCAGCAGCTTAACCCCCCGACAGGGCGGGGGACCTGAAGCTTTCTTT.

This clonotype showed up many times. The chain combines TRBV6-6 with TRBJ2-5; tentatively, D is TRBD2 (6 bases). Trimming stripped 7 bases from V and 1 base from J, with 16 bases between. The CDR3 spans 15 residues. Germline loops: CDR1 MNHNY, CDR2 SVGAGI (reference sequence). CDR3 in DNA: TGTGCCAGCAAGGGGAGGTACGGGGTCCAAGAGACCCAGTACTTC. It is translated as CASKGRYGVQETQYF.

The chain is built from TRBV3-1 and TRBJ1-2, with D hard to call. Germline V gene lookup returns CDR1 LGHDT and CDR2 YNNKEL (reference sequence). Trimming took off 4 bases at V and 3 bases at J, with 6 bases between the two ends. This CDR3 region has 12 residues. The CDR3 sequence is CASSLTYYGYTF. CDR3 DNA sequence: TGTGCCAGCAGCCTAACCTACTATGGCTACACCTTC.

This clonotype was seen only a few times. The chain carries TRBV29-1 and TRBJ2-3, with unresolved D. The CDR3 loop spans 12 amino acids. Germline-derived CDR1 and CDR2 are SQVTM and ANQGSEA. V was cut by 0 bases and J by 4 bases, with 5 bases left in between. The CDR3 DNA sequence: TGCAGCGTTGAAGAAATAGCAGATACGCAGTATTTT. It translates to CSVEEIADTQYF.